These 29 T cell receptor beta chains share one sample of origin, sequenced in a study of shared clonotypes between healthy human individuals. Data came from immunoSEQ multiplex PCR; TCRdb stores just in-frame clones and leaves some out. The repertoire consists of about 510,000 clones, with over 75% occurring once and the leading ten covering approximately 13%. Sequencing used PBMCs. Receptors originate from a woman aged 40 to 50 in good health. Some clones in this sample may be carry-over from other donors' samples.

This rearrangement joins TRBV27 to TRBJ1-1; TRBD1 is a possible D gene (5 bases). The V end lost 5 bases, the J end lost 1 base, and 23 bases lay between the germline ends. Germline assignment: CDR1 MNHEY and CDR2 SMNVEV (reference sequence). The CDR3 has 18 residues. The CDR3 DNA follows: TGTGCCAGCAGTCCCCTCAACCGGGACTATATTAGGAACACTGAAGCTTTCTTT. This encodes CASSPLNRDYIRNTEAFF.

The chain joins TRBV6-5 to TRBJ1-2; D not resolved. The CDR3 runs 14 residues. Germline CDR1 is MNHEY and CDR2 is SVGAGI. The V end was cut by 6 bases, the J end by 4 bases, with 15 bases between. For the CDR3, the DNA is TGTGCCAGCAGCGAGGAGAGGGCCCGCTATGGCTACACCTTC. It specifies CASSEERARYGYTF.

A note on this clone: At the DNA level, this CDR3 is encoded by other sequences in the same sample as well. CDR3 sequence (DNA): TGCAGCGTTGACGAGGGTACTGGAAACACCATATATTTT. It translates to CSVDEGTGNTIYF. The rearrangement joins TRBV29-1 to TRBJ1-3; D gene ambiguous. Trimming cost V 3 bases and J 2 bases, with 8 bases left between them. CDR3 length: 13 residues. The germline V gene encodes CDR1 SQVTM and CDR2 ANQGSEA.

The rearrangement links TRBV7-3 to TRBJ2-1; TRBD2 matches at 9 bases. The CDR3 covers 18 residues. V was clipped by 2 bases and J by 4 bases; unmatched bases: 12. In germline, CDR1 is SGHTA, CDR2 FQGTGA. The CDR3 spells CASSLYAAGGPRYNEQFF. The CDR3 nucleotides read TGTGCCAGCAGCTTATATGCGGCGGGAGGGCCGAGATACAATGAGCAGTTCTTC.

The gene calls are TRBV5-6 and TRBJ2-3, with 11 bases fitting TRBD2. Per the germline V gene, CDR1 is SGHDT and CDR2 is YYEEEE. The CDR3 has 16 amino acids. V trimming: 3 bases; J trimming: 0 bases; junction bases outside the gene matches: 3. Written as DNA, the CDR3 is TGTGCCAGCAGCTCCCGACTAGCGGGAAGCACAGATACGCAGTATTTT. This encodes CASSSRLAGSTDTQYF.

This clone showed up just once. The chain joins TRBV10-3 to TRBJ2-5; D possibly uses TRBD1 or TRBD2 (7 bases each). CDR1 and CDR2 from the germline V gene are ENHRY and SYGVKD. The CDR3 consists of 13 residues. V was trimmed by 10 bases and J by 5 bases, leaving 17 bases between them. CDR3 residues: CATRAGGDETQYF. In DNA, the CDR3 is TGTGCCACCAGGGCAGGGGGGGACGAGACCCAGTACTTC.

The genes are TRBV4-2 and TRBJ1-2, with TRBD1 identical over 7 bases. The CDR3 consists of 15 residues. V lost 3 bases and J lost 8; bases outside the gene matches: 12. CDR1 LGHNA and CDR2 YNFKEQ come from the germline V gene. The DNA for the CDR3 is TGTGCCAGCAGCCAGAGCCCGACAGGGTCCCTAGGCTACACCTTC. It encodes CASSQSPTGSLGYTF.

This clone was counted only a few times. This chain connects TRBV11-3 to TRBJ2-1; 12 nucleotides agree with TRBD2. The CDR3 is made up of 14 amino acids. Germline V gene sequence: CDR1 SGHNT, CDR2 YENEEA. The junction had 2 bases not matched to a gene; V was cut back by 6 bases and J by 5 bases. The CDR3: CASRRTSGDNEQFF. The CDR3 nucleotides are TGTGCCAGCAGGAGGACTAGCGGGGACAATGAGCAGTTCTTC.

The genes are TRBV30 and TRBJ2-1; no reliable D call. Trimming removed 3 bases from V and 1 base from J, with 7 bases in between. CDR3 length equals 13 residues. Per germline, CDR1 GTSNPN and CDR2 SVGIG (reference sequence). The CDR3 DNA sequence: TGTGCCTGGAGCCCCAGTTCCTACAATGAGCAGTTCTTC. Protein: CAWSPSSYNEQFF.

The gene calls are TRBV2 and TRBJ2-7, with 8 bases aligning to TRBD1. The trim removed 5 bases at V and 5 bases at J, leaving 11 bases unmatched. The CDR3 sequence is 15 residues long. The germline CDR1 and CDR2 sequences are SNHLY and FYNNEI. CDR3 DNA: TGTGCCAGCAGTTACGACAGGGGCAATGGCAACGAGCAGTACTTC. It translates to CASSYDRGNGNEQYF.

This chain uses TRBV4-3 with TRBJ1-4, with TRBD1 as a possible D gene (5 bases). CDR1 is LGHNA, CDR2 YSLEER, per germline. Between the trimmed V and J ends, which lost 0 bases and 7 bases, there was a span of 12 bases. The CDR3 runs 15 residues. This CDR3 reads CASSQDRAGTEKLFF. CDR3 nucleotide sequence: TGCGCCAGCAGCCAAGATCGGGCAGGGACTGAAAAACTGTTTTTT.

This chain connects TRBV29-1 to TRBJ2-1, with D perhaps TRBD2 (6 bases). Trimming cost V 4 bases and J 4 bases, with 11 bases left between them. The germline V gene encodes CDR1 SQVTM and CDR2 ANQGSEA. The CDR3 runs to 13 residues. The CDR3 region is CSVGASAYNEQFF. DNA of the CDR3: TGCAGCGTTGGTGCTAGCGCGTACAATGAGCAGTTCTTC.

CDR3 sequence reads: CSAALAEQYF. CDR3 coding DNA: TGCAGTGCTGCCCTAGCCGAGCAGTACTTC. This chain links TRBV20-1 with TRBJ2-7; weak D call: TRBD2 (5 bases). CDR1 is DFQATT and CDR2 is SNEGSKA in the germline V gene (reference sequence). The length of the CDR3 is 10 residues. The germline V and J ends were trimmed by 5 bases and 6 bases, with 8 bases remaining between them.

As to this clone: This probably arose from a read error, given a far larger clone one base away. CDR3 protein: CASSNWGRDRNNERFF. CDR3 nucleotide sequence: TGTGCCAGCAGCAATTGGGGTCGGGACAGGAACAATGAGCGGTTCTTC. V is TRBV21-1 and J is TRBJ2-1; the D call of TRBD1 is as the table states it, not checked on the DNA. TRBV21-1 has pseudogene status. The CDR3 loop spans 16 amino acids.

A few counts support this clone. CDR3 nucleotides: TGTGCCAGCAGCTTAGAAAACACTGAAGCTTTCTTT. It codes for CASSLENTEAFF. The chain carries TRBV7-9 and TRBJ1-1; D is unresolved. Germline values: CDR1 SEHNR, CDR2 FQNEAQ (reference sequence). The ends were cut back, 1 base at V and 2 bases at J, with 2 bases in the middle. This CDR3 has 12 residues.

The genes are TRBV7-2 and TRBJ2-3, with D tentatively TRBD2 (6 bases). V shed 4 bases and J shed 2 bases, with 13 bases lying between them. Germline V gives CDR1 SGHTA, CDR2 FQGNSA. This CDR3 is built from 15 residues. The CDR3 reads CASSWDAGLTDTQYF. The DNA of the CDR3 is TGTGCCAGCAGCTGGGACGCGGGGCTCACAGATACGCAGTATTTT.

This rearrangement joins TRBV5-3 to TRBJ2-7, with unresolved D. TRBV5-3 has ORF status, its function being uncertain. CDR3 length: 13 residues. Trimming removed 5 bases at V and 3 bases at J, with 12 bases between. This CDR3 is CARRRGENYEQYF. The DNA of the CDR3 is TGTGCCAGAAGACGTGGCGAAAACTACGAGCAGTACTTC.

This chain connects TRBV2 to TRBJ2-7; D is perhaps TRBD1 (6 bases). V was clipped by 2 bases and J by 6 bases, with 17 bases between them. CDR1 is SNHLY, CDR2 FYNNEI, per germline. CDR3 length: 15 amino acids. CDR3 in amino acids: CASSELGRGSSEQYF. The CDR3 bases are TGTGCCAGCAGTGAATTGGGCAGGGGATCATCCGAGCAGTACTTC.

The V and J genes are TRBV5-8 and TRBJ2-6; no clear D gene. This CDR3 is 14 amino acids long. The germline V and J ends were trimmed by 0 bases and 0 bases, with 1 base remaining between them. CDR1 is SGHTS and CDR2 is YDEGEE in the germline V gene. In DNA, the CDR3 is TGTGCCAGCAGCTTGGGCTCTGGGGCCAACGTCCTGACTTTC. Translating gives CASSLGSGANVLTF.

The chain is built from TRBV6-1 and TRBJ2-3; 11 nucleotides match TRBD1. With 2 bases clipped from V and 5 bases from J, the junction kept 6 bases outside the gene matches. Germline-derived CDR1 and CDR2 are MNHNS and SASEGT. The length of the CDR3 is 16 residues. The CDR3 bases are TGTGCCAGCAGTGAACCCTCGGACAGGGGGCGAGATACGCAGTATTTT. Translating gives CASSEPSDRGRDTQYF.

The chain has TRBV10-3 and TRBJ2-2, with TRBD2 matching over 10 bases. After removal of 4 bases from V and 0 bases from J, the junction contained 8 bases not matched to a gene. The CDR3 is 18 amino acids. Germline V lookup: CDR1 ENHRY, CDR2 SYGVKD. For the CDR3, the DNA is TGTGCCATCAGTGGGGCTAGCGGGGGTGCCCCGAACACCGGGGAGCTGTTTTTT. Translating it yields CAISGASGGAPNTGELFF.

The rearrangement links TRBV19 to TRBJ1-2; 8 bases align to TRBD1. The CDR3 runs to 15 residues. V lost 7 bases and J lost 3; bases outside the gene matches: 10. Germline lookup yields CDR1 LNHDA and CDR2 SQIVND (reference sequence). The CDR3 sequence: CASTPLTGGDYGYTF. The CDR3, as DNA: TGTGCCAGTACCCCTCTAACAGGGGGGGACTATGGCTACACCTTC.

V is TRBV5-1 and J is TRBJ1-6; maybe TRBD1 (6 bases). This CDR3 has 15 residues. V gave up 0 bases and J gave up 7 bases, with 11 bases separating them. The germline V gene encodes CDR1 SGHRS and CDR2 YFSETQ. The CDR3 DNA reads TGCGCCAGCAGCTTGGCCGGACAGAAAAATTCACCCCTCCACTTT. Its translation is CASSLAGQKNSPLHF.

Written as DNA, the CDR3 is TGTGCCAGCAGTTCCTTTGGAGGGGAGATCACTGAAGCTTTCTTT. It yields the protein CASSSFGGEITEAFF. The rearrangement joins TRBV6-6 to TRBJ1-1; TRBD1 is a possible D gene (5 bases). V shed 4 bases and J shed 4 bases, with 16 bases lying between them. This CDR3 spans 15 amino acids. Germline CDR1 is MNHNY and CDR2 is SVGAGI (reference sequence).

This clone was observed a few times. The chain uses TRBV15 and TRBJ1-5; D might be TRBD1 (6 bases). Germline V gives CDR1 LNHNV, CDR2 YYDKDF (reference sequence). V was trimmed by 0 bases and J by 4 bases, leaving 16 bases between them. The CDR3 runs to 17 residues. This CDR3 reads CATSRDRGSQGNQPQHF. Here the CDR3 DNA reads TGTGCCACCAGCAGAGATCGCGGGAGTCAGGGGAATCAGCCCCAGCATTTT.

Only one count was recorded for this clone. The chain links TRBV7-3 to TRBJ2-2, with TRBD1 identical over 12 bases. J was trimmed by 7 bases and V by 5 bases; bases with no gene match: 8. In germline, CDR1 is SGHTA, CDR2 FQGTGA. The CDR3 has 16 residues. CDR3 loop: CASSTRDRGRIGELFF. The DNA for the CDR3 is TGTGCCAGCAGCACCCGGGACAGGGGGCGCATCGGGGAGCTGTTTTTT. The full variable domain, with the rest looked up from reference TRBV7-3 and TRBJ2-2, is GAGVSQTPSNKVTEKGKYVELRCDPISGHTALYWYRQSLGQGPEFLIYFQGTGAADDSGLPNDRFFAVRPEGSVSTLKIQRTERGDSAVYLCASSTRDRGRIGELFFGEGSRLTVL.

The chain employs TRBV18 and TRBJ1-2; 8 positions agree with TRBD1. CDR1 KGHSH and CDR2 LQKENI come from the germline V gene. V was clipped by 2 bases and J by 8 bases; unmatched bases: 10. The CDR3 runs to 15 residues. The CDR3 DNA is TGTGCCAGCTCACCAGATCCTGGACAGGGAATGGGCTACACCTTC. Translation gives CASSPDPGQGMGYTF.

The rearrangement uses TRBV18 and TRBJ2-1; D is perhaps TRBD2 (5 bases). The CDR3 has 15 residues. Germline V gene lookup returns CDR1 KGHSH and CDR2 LQKENI. V lost 4 bases, J lost 3 bases, and 13 bases lay in between. CDR3 nucleotides: TGTGCCAGCTCACTTTTATTTGAGGGCTACAATGAGCAGTTCTTC. This encodes CASSLLFEGYNEQFF.

The chain uses TRBV4-2 and TRBJ2-7; 10 positions match TRBD1. The CDR3 sequence is 16 residues long. The V gene's germline CDR1 is LGHNA and CDR2 YNFKEQ. The trim removed 1 base at V and 7 bases at J, leaving 10 bases unmatched. This CDR3 reads CASSQGGDRGNLEQYF. The CDR3, as DNA: TGTGCCAGCAGCCAAGGGGGGGACAGGGGAAATCTGGAGCAGTACTTC.